The T cell receptor beta chain described here comes from a study of spatial heterogeneity in lung cancer. Whole-study context: Raw sequencing reads included, on average, more than 8.5 appearances of each unique TCR and UMI combination.

This clonotype was counted ten times or more. V was shortened by 2 bases and J by 0 bases, with 12 bases between the two germline ends. This CDR3 is built from 16 residues. The germline V gene has CDR1 SGHNT and CDR2 YYREEE (reference sequence). Regarding time point: sample taken at primary tumor resection. Extraction of whole RNA from tumor, nontumor lung or frozen PBMC preceded unsorted sequencing. TCRdb reprocessed the 5' RACE reads with MiXCR, giving one entry per CDR3 protein. Of 2,200 or so distinct CDR3 sequences in the sample, around a sixth were seen once. The chain joins TRBV5-4 to TRBJ2-4; D might be TRBD2 (6 bases). The source material was PBMCs, sampled at surgery. The receptor was derived from a male donor with early-stage non-small cell lung cancer. CDR3 nucleotide sequence: TGTGCCAGCAGCTTTGGGGGGTCCCAAGCCAAAAACATTCAGTACTTC. Protein: CASSFGGSQAKNIQYF. Variable domain in full (rest from reference TRBV5-4 and TRBJ2-4): ETGVTQSPTHLIKTRGQQVTLRCSSQSGHNTVSWYQQALGQGPQFIFQYYREEENGRGNFPPRFSGLQFPNYSSELNVNALELDDSALYLCASSFGGSQAKNIQYFGAGTRLSVL.